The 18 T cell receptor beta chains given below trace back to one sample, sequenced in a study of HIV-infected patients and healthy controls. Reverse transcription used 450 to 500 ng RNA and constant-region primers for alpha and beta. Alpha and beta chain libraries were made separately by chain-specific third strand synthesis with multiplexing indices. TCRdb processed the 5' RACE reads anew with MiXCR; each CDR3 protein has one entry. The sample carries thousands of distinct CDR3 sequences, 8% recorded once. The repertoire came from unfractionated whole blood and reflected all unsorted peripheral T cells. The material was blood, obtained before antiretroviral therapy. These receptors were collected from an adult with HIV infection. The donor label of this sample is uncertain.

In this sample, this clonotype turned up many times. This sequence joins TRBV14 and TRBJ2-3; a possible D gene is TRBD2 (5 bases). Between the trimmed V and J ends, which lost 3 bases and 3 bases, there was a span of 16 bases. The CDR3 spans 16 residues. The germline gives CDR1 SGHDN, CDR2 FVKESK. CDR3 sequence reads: CASSHRVQRRTDTQYF. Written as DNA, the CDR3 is TGTGCCAGCAGCCATAGGGTCCAGCGGAGGACAGATACGCAGTATTTT.

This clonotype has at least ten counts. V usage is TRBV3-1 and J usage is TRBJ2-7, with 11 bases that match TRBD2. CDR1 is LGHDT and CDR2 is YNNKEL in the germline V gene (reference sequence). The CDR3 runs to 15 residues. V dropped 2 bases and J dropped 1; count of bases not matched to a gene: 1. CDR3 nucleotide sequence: TGTGCCAGCAGCCAACGGACTAGCGGGTCCTACGAGCAGTACTTC. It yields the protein CASSQRTSGSYEQYF.

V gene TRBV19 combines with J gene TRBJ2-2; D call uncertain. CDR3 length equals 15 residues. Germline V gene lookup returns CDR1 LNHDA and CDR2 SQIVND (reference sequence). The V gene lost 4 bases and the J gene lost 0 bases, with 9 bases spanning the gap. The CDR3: CASSKTFANTGELFF. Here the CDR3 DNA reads TGTGCCAGTAGTAAGACATTCGCGAACACCGGGGAGCTGTTTTTT.

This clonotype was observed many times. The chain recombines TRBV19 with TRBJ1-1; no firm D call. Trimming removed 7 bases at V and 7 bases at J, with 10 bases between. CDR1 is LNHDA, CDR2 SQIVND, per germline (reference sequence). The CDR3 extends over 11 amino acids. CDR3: CASTFELEAFF. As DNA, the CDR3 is TGTGCCAGTACCTTCGAGCTTGAAGCTTTCTTT.

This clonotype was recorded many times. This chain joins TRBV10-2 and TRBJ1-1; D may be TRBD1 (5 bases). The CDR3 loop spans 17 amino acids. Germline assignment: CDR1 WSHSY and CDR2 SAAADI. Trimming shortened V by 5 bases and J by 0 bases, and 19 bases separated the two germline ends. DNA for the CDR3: TGCGCCAGCAGTTTCCGGCGGGGCGGGGGAATGAACACTGAAGCTTTCTTT. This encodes CASSFRRGGGMNTEAFF.

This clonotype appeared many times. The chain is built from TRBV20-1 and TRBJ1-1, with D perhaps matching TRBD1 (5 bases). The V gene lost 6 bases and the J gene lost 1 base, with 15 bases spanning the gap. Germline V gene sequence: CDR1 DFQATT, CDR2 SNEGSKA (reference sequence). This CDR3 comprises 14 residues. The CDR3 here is CSAATTVTNTEAFF. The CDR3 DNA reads TGCAGTGCCGCAACGACAGTAACGAACACTGAAGCTTTCTTT.

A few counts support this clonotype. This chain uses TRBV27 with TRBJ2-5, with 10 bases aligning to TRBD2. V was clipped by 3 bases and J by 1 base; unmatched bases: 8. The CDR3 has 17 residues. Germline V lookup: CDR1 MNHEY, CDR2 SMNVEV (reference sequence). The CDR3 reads CASSLAISGGSQETQYF. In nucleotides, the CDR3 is TGTGCCAGCAGTTTGGCAATTAGCGGGGGGTCCCAAGAGACCCAGTACTTC.

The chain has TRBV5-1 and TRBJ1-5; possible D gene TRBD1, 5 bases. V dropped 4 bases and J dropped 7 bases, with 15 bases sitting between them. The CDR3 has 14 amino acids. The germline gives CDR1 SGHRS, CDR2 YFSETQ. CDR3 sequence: CASSRGDPGQPQHF. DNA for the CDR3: TGCGCCAGCAGCAGAGGGGACCCGGGGCAGCCCCAGCATTTT.

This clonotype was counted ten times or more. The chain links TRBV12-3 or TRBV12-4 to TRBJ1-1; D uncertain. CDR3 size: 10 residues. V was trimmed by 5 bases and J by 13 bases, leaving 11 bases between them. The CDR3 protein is CASSPGRSFF. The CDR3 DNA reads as TGTGCCAGCAGTCCGGGAAGGAGTTTCTTT.

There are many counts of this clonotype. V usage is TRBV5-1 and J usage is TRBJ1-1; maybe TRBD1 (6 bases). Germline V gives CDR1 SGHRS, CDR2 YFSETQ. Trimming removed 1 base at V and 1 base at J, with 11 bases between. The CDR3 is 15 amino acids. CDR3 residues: CASSLLDRPNTEAFF. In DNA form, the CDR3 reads TGCGCCAGCAGCTTGCTTGACAGGCCGAACACTGAAGCTTTCTTT.

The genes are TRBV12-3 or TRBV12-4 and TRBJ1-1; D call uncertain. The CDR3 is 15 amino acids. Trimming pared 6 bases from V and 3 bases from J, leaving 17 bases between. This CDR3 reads CASSRGSSRHTEAFF. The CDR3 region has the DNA TGTGCCAGCAGCCGAGGGTCGTCCCGGCACACTGAAGCTTTCTTT.

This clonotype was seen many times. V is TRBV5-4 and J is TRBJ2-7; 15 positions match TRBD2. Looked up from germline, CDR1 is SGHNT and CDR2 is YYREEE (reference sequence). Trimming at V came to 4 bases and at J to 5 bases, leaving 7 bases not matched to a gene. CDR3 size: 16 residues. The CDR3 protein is CASSEGLAGGLDEQYF. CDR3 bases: TGTGCCAGCAGCGAGGGACTAGCGGGGGGTCTCGACGAGCAGTACTTC.

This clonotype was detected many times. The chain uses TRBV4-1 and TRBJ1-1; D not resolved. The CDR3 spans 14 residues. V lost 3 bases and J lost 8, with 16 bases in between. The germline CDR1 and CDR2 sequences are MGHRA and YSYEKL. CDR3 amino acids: CASSHDPMQPEAFF. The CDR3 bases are TGCGCCAGCAGCCACGACCCGATGCAGCCCGAAGCTTTCTTT.

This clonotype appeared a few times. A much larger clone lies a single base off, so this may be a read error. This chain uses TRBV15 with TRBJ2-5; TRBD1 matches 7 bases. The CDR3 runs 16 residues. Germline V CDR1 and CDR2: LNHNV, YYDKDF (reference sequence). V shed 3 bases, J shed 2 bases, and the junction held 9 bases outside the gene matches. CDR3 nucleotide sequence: TGTGCCACCAGCAGCTCGACAGGGTCCTGTCAAGAGACCCAGTACTTC. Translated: CATSSSTGSCQETQYF.

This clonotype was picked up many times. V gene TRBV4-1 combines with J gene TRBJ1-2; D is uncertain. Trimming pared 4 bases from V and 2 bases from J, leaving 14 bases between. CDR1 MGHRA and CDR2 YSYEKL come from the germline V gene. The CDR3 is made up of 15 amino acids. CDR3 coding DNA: TGCGCCAGCAGCCCCTCTCCGGGCAGCAACTATGGCTACACCTTC. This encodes CASSPSPGSNYGYTF.

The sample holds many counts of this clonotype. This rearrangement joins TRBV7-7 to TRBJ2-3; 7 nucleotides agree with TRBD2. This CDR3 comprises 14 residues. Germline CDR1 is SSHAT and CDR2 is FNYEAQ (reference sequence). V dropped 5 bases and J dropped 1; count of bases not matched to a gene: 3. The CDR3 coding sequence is TGTGCCAGCAGCCCCGGACTAGGCACAGATACGCAGTATTTT. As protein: CASSPGLGTDTQYF.

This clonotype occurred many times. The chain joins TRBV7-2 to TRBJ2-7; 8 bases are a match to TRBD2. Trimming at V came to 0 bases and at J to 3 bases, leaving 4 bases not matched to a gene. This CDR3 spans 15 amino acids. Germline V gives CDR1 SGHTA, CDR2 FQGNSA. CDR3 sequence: CASSLALGLDYEQYF. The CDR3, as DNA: TGTGCCAGCAGCTTAGCCTTGGGACTAGACTACGAGCAGTACTTC.

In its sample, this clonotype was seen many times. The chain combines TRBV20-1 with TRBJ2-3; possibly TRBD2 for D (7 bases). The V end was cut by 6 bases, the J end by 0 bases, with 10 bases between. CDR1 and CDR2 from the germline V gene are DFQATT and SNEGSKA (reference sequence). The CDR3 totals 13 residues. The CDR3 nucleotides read TGCAGTGCCGGGGGGCCAAGCACAGATACGCAGTATTTT. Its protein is CSAGGPSTDTQYF.